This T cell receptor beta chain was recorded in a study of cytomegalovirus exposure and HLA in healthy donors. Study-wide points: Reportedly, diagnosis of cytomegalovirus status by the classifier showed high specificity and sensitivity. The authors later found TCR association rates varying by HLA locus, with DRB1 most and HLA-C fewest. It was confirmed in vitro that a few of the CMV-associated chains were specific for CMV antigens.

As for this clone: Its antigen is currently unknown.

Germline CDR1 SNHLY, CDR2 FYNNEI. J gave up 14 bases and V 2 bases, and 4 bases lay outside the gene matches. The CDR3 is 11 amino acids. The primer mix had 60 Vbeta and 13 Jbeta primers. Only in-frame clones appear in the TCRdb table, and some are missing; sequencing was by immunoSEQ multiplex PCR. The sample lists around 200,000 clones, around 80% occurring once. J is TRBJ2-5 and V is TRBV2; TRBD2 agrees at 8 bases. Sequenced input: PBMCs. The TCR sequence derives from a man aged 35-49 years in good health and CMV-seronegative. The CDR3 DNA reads TGTGCCAGCAGTGAACGGGGGGGGCCCTACTTC. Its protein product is CASSERGGPYF.